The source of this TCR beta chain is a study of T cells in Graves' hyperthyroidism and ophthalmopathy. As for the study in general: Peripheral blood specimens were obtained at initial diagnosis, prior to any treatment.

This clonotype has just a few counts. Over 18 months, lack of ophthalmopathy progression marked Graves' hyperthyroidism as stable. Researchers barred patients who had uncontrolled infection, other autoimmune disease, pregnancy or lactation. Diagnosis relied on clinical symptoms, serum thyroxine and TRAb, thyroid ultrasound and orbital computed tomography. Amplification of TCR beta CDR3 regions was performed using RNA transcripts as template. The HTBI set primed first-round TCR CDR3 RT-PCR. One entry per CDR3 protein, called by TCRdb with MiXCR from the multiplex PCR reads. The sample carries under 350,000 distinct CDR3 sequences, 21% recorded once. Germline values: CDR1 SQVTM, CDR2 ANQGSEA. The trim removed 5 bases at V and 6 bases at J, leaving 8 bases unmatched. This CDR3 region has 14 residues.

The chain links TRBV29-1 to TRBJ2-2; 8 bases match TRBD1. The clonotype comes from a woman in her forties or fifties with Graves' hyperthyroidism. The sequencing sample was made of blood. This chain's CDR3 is CSVRQDRDSGELFF. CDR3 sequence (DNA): TGCAGCGTTCGACAGGACAGGGATTCCGGGGAGCTGTTTTTT.